This TCR beta chain was sequenced in a study of spatial heterogeneity in lung cancer. One entry per CDR3 protein, called by TCRdb with MiXCR from the 5' RACE reads. The sample shows just under 95,000 distinct CDR3 sequences, about an eighth of them seen only once. Time point in this sample: sample taken at primary tumor resection. The donors were 72 patients with non-small cell lung cancer that was early-stage and untreated. Sequencing covered unsorted whole RNA taken from tumor, nontumor lung or frozen PBMC. CDR1 and CDR2 from the germline V gene are SEHNR and FQNEAQ (reference sequence). CDR3 size: 14 residues. The ends were cut back, 0 bases at V and 9 bases at J, with 14 bases in the middle.

This TCR was sampled from a male donor with early-stage non-small cell lung cancer. This sample comprised PBMCs, obtained at surgery. The chain links TRBV7-9 to TRBJ1-2; D gene unclear. Here the CDR3 DNA reads TGTGCCAGCAGCTTAGCGTCGCAGCGAGGGAGCTACACCTTC. Residues: CASSLASQRGSYTF.